Presented here are 29 T cell receptor beta chains from one specimen sequenced in a study of blood T cells in healthy people across ages. A second PCR of about 7 to 11 cycles used a sample-barcoded 5' primer and a J-beta primer mix. Via MiXCR, TCRdb re-called the 5' RACE reads, giving one row per CDR3 protein. The sample holds around 940,000 distinct CDR3 sequences, roughly 50% seen once. Sequencing was carried out using blood. The receptors derive from a woman aged 55-70 years in good health.

V usage is TRBV18 and J usage is TRBJ1-5, with 9 bases identical to TRBD1. The CDR3 contains 14 residues. V lost 5 bases and J lost 5; bases outside the gene matches: 4. The germline CDR1 and CDR2 sequences are KGHSH and LQKENI. The CDR3, as DNA: TGTGCCAGCTCATCTACAGGGGGCTATCAGCCCCAGCATTTT. Its protein is CASSSTGGYQPQHF.

The table lists this clonotype with a few counts. CDR3: CASRRQGVREKLFF. The CDR3 bases are TGTGCCAGCAGGAGACAGGGGGTCAGGGAAAAACTGTTTTTT. The chain carries TRBV12-3 or TRBV12-4 and TRBJ1-4; 9 bases are a match to TRBD1. V lost 6 bases and J lost 8; bases outside the gene matches: 7. The CDR3 consists of 14 residues.

This clonotype was seen once. The V call is TRBV18, the J call TRBJ2-1, with 7 bases aligning to TRBD1. Germline lookup yields CDR1 KGHSH and CDR2 LQKENI. The CDR3 covers 15 residues. V trimming: 3 bases; J trimming: 7 bases; junction bases outside the gene matches: 9. The CDR3 here is CASSPPGQVRNEQFF. The CDR3 nucleotides are TGTGCCAGCTCACCGCCAGGACAGGTTAGGAATGAGCAGTTCTTC.

The chain carries TRBV4-3 and TRBJ1-5; D ambiguous. CDR1 LGHNA and CDR2 YSLEER come from the germline V gene. The length of the CDR3 is 9 residues. V was clipped by 10 bases and J by 5 bases, with 3 bases between them. CDR3 in DNA: TGCGCCAACTATCAGCCCCAGCATTTT. Translated, it gives CANYQPQHF.

This clonotype was counted a few times. This sequence joins TRBV7-9 and TRBJ2-7, with 11 bases identical to TRBD1. Germline trimming cut 5 bases from V and 4 bases from J; bases unmatched to any gene: 7. The CDR3 has 15 residues. Germline-derived CDR1 and CDR2 are SEHNR and FQNEAQ (reference sequence). CDR3 DNA: TGTGCCAGCAGCCGTGGGACAGGGGGAAAATACGAGCAGTACTTC. Protein product: CASSRGTGGKYEQYF.

The J gene is TRBJ2-5, the V gene TRBV29-1, with 8 bases identical to TRBD1. V dropped 7 bases and J dropped 11; count of bases not matched to a gene: 18. CDR1 SQVTM and CDR2 ANQGSEA come from the germline V gene. CDR3 length equals 14 residues. The CDR3 DNA reads as TGCAGCGCTCCTGGGTCAGGGGGCTACAATGAGCAGTACTTC. Translated, it gives CSAPGSGGYNEQYF.

The V and J genes are TRBV2 and TRBJ2-1; 13 bases map to TRBD2. Trimming at V came to 4 bases and at J to 0 bases, leaving 9 bases not matched to a gene. Germline V gives CDR1 SNHLY, CDR2 FYNNEI. CDR3 length: 19 residues. CDR3: CASSVTSGRASNSYNEQFF. The DNA of the CDR3 is TGTGCCAGCAGTGTTACTAGCGGGAGGGCTAGTAACTCCTACAATGAGCAGTTCTTC. The entire variable domain, with the rest obtained from reference TRBV2 and TRBJ2-1, is as follows: EPEVTQTPSHQVTQMGQEVILRCVPISNHLYFYWYRQILGQKVEFLVSFYNNEISEKSEIFDDQFSVERPDGSNFTLKIRSTKLEDSAMYFCASSVTSGRASNSYNEQFFGPGTRLTVL.

The sample holds a few counts of this clonotype. The rearrangement uses TRBV7-2 and TRBJ1-5, with 7 bases lining up with TRBD1. This CDR3 is 15 amino acids long. Germline V gives CDR1 SGHTA, CDR2 FQGNSA. V was pared by 5 bases and J by 3 bases, with 7 bases of the junction left unmatched. The CDR3 bases are TGTGCCAGCAGCAAAGGGGGGACAGTCAATCAGCCCCAGCATTTT. This gives the protein CASSKGGTVNQPQHF.

In the case of this clonotype: This may come from a read error, since a much larger clone is one base off. The chain recombines TRBV20-1 with TRBJ2-1, with 9 bases lining up with TRBD2. This CDR3 comprises 15 residues. V lost 1 base and J lost 3; bases outside the gene matches: 4. CDR1 and CDR2 (germline): DFQATT, SNEGSKA (reference sequence). The CDR3 here is CSARVGLANYNEQFF. DNA of the CDR3: TGCAGTGCTAGAGTCGGACTAGCGAACTACAATGAGCAGTTCTTC.

The gene calls are TRBV29-1 and TRBJ2-5, with 12 bases fitting TRBD1. Losses at the gene ends were 3 bases for V and 4 bases for J; bases not matched to a gene: 6. This CDR3 has 15 amino acids. The germline CDR1 and CDR2 sequences are SQVTM and ANQGSEA. The CDR3: CSVDKKGQGAETQYF. CDR3 DNA: TGCAGCGTTGATAAAAAGGGACAGGGGGCAGAGACCCAGTACTTC.

This sequence joins TRBV5-6 and TRBJ1-5; perhaps TRBD1 as D (6 bases). This CDR3 has 14 amino acids. Trimming stripped 0 bases from V and 7 bases from J, with 11 bases between. Germline values: CDR1 SGHDT, CDR2 YYEEEE. CDR3 bases: TGTGCCAGCAGCTTGGGGGTCAGGGGACAGCCCCAGCATTTT. Its translation is CASSLGVRGQPQHF.

The chain carries TRBV4-1 and TRBJ2-7; D is ambiguous. V was shortened by 0 bases and J by 4 bases, with 10 bases between the two germline ends. The CDR3 has 14 residues. CDR1 MGHRA and CDR2 YSYEKL come from the germline V gene. CDR3 sequence reads: CASSQDRPGYEQYF. CDR3 nucleotide sequence: TGCGCCAGCAGCCAAGACAGGCCGGGTTACGAGCAGTACTTC.

The chain is built from TRBV10-3 and TRBJ2-3, with unresolved D. V lost 4 bases, J lost 7 bases, and 12 bases lay in between. The CDR3 is 13 residues long. Germline V gene data show CDR1 as ENHRY and CDR2 as SYGVKD. CDR3 loop: CAISVGKSNTQYF. CDR3 nucleotides: TGTGCCATCAGTGTAGGGAAATCAAATACGCAGTATTTT.

This clonotype was detected a few times. The chain has TRBV4-1 and TRBJ1-5; D call uncertain. This CDR3 contains 14 residues. Germline CDR1 and CDR2: MGHRA and YSYEKL. Deletions cut 0 bases from V and 6 bases from J, with 9 bases between. The CDR3 loop reads CASSQDDSGQPQHF. The CDR3 DNA follows: TGCGCCAGCAGCCAAGATGATTCGGGTCAGCCCCAGCATTTT.

The rearrangement uses TRBV12-3 or TRBV12-4 and TRBJ2-5; D is uncertain. Trimming left V 3 bases short and J 11 bases short, with 19 bases between. This CDR3 has 14 amino acids. CDR3 coding DNA: TGTGCCAGCAGTTTTAACGGGTGGCCCTACGAACAGTACTTC. This codes for CASSFNGWPYEQYF.

The chain joins TRBV7-2 to TRBJ2-3, with TRBD2 identical over 9 bases. The germline gives CDR1 SGHTA, CDR2 FQGNSA. V shed 2 bases, J shed 4 bases, and the junction held 7 bases outside the gene matches. The CDR3 has 16 amino acids. The CDR3 DNA follows: TGTGCCAGCAGCTTAAGGGGGGGACTAGCCCCAGATACGCAGTATTTT. This codes for CASSLRGGLAPDTQYF.

V is TRBV7-9 and J is TRBJ1-2; D unclear. The CDR3 totals 16 residues. The germline CDR1 and CDR2 sequences are SEHNR and FQNEAQ (reference sequence). V was cut by 4 bases and J by 6 bases, with 21 bases left in between. CDR3 region: CASSSMGVLSENGYTF. CDR3 in DNA: TGTGCCAGCAGCTCTATGGGAGTTCTTTCAGAGAATGGCTACACCTTC. The full variable domain, its missing parts supplied by reference TRBV7-9 and TRBJ1-2, is DTGVSQNPRHKITKRGQNVTFRCDPISEHNRLYWYRQTLGQGPEFLTYFQNEAQLEKSRLLSDRFSAERPKGSFSTLEIQRTEQGDSAMYLCASSSMGVLSENGYTFGSGTRLTVV.

The chain combines TRBV7-2 with TRBJ1-3, with D hard to call. CDR3 size: 15 residues. V was cut by 3 bases and J by 0 bases, with 9 bases left in between. Germline lookup yields CDR1 SGHTA and CDR2 FQGNSA. In DNA, the CDR3 is TGTGCCAGCAGCTTCGGTCACCTCTCTGGAAACACCATATATTTT. Translated, it gives CASSFGHLSGNTIYF.

This clonotype was seen repeatedly, ten times or more. The chain joins TRBV29-1 to TRBJ1-5; D call uncertain. The V gene's germline CDR1 is SQVTM and CDR2 ANQGSEA. Trimming left V 7 bases short and J 7 bases short, with 14 bases between. This CDR3 contains 12 residues. In DNA form, the CDR3 reads TGCAGCGCCCGTTTGGGGAACCAGCCCCAGCATTTT. Translated: CSARLGNQPQHF. Full variable domain (missing parts from reference TRBV29-1 and TRBJ1-5): SAVISQKPSRDICQRGTSLTIQCQVDSQVTMMFWYRQQPGQSLTLIATANQGSEATYESGFVIDKFPISRPNLTFSTLTVSNMSPEDSSIYLCSARLGNQPQHFGDGTRLSIL.

This chain joins TRBV5-4 and TRBJ2-7, with 8 bases aligning to TRBD1. The germline V gene encodes CDR1 SGHNT and CDR2 YYREEE (reference sequence). V trimming: 3 bases; J trimming: 2 bases; junction bases outside the gene matches: 4. The CDR3 is made up of 14 amino acids. As DNA, the CDR3 is TGTGCCAGCAGCTCGCGGACAGGGCCCTACGAGCAGTACTTC. Protein: CASSSRTGPYEQYF.

The chain carries TRBV6-5 and TRBJ2-7; 8 bases map to TRBD2. This CDR3 is 15 amino acids long. The J segment lost 5 bases and the V segment lost 6 bases, leaving 12 bases of the junction unmatched. Germline CDR1 MNHEY, CDR2 SVGAGI. The DNA of the CDR3 is TGTGCCAGCAGGCAAAGTAGCGGGACACTTCACGAGCAGTACTTC. Amino acid sequence: CASRQSSGTLHEQYF.

This clonotype was observed once. The chain links TRBV18 to TRBJ1-6; the D gene is possibly TRBD1 (5 bases). The germline CDR1 and CDR2 sequences are KGHSH and LQKENI. Deletions cut 3 bases from V and 10 bases from J, with 19 bases between. This CDR3 region has 16 residues. The CDR3 bases are TGTGCCAGCTCACCCATTTGGGGCACAGAACGCTCACCCCTCCACTTT. Its protein is CASSPIWGTERSPLHF.

J is TRBJ2-7 and V is TRBV11-2; 7 positions match TRBD2. Germline-derived CDR1 and CDR2 are SGHAT and FQNNGV. V lost 5 bases and J lost 12; bases outside the gene matches: 7. The CDR3 extends over 11 amino acids. Here the CDR3 DNA reads TGTGCCAGCAGCCAACGCGGGGGTCTGTACTTC. This sequence encodes CASSQRGGLYF. Full variable domain (remainder filled in from reference TRBV11-2 and TRBJ2-7): EAGVAQSPRYKIIEKRQSVAFWCNPISGHATLYWYQQILGQGPKLLIQFQNNGVVDDSQLPKDRFSAERLKGVDSTLKIQPAKLEDSAVYLCASSQRGGLYFGPGTRLTVT.

The rearrangement links TRBV20-1 to TRBJ2-5; the D gene could be TRBD1 or TRBD2 (7 bases each). Trimming left V 6 bases short and J 4 bases short, with 15 bases between. The CDR3 is made up of 13 amino acids. CDR1 DFQATT and CDR2 SNEGSKA come from the germline V gene (reference sequence). CDR3 sequence reads: CSARGGGTETQYF. Written as DNA, the CDR3 is TGCAGTGCCAGGGGGGGAGGCACAGAGACCCAGTACTTC.

The V call is TRBV29-1, the J call TRBJ2-3; 7 bases are a match to TRBD2. CDR3 length: 12 residues. V was clipped by 6 bases and J by 6 bases; unmatched bases: 6. Germline V gives CDR1 SQVTM, CDR2 ANQGSEA. For the CDR3, the DNA is TGCAGCGTGGAGGGCGGGAGCGATACGCAGTATTTT. Its translation: CSVEGGSDTQYF.

The chain combines TRBV12-3 or TRBV12-4 with TRBJ2-3; a possible D gene is TRBD2 (6 bases). This CDR3 has 16 amino acids. V shed 6 bases and J shed 4 bases, with 20 bases lying between them. The CDR3 bases are TGTGCCAGCAGCCAAACCGGGAGTCTTCGCGCAGATACGCAGTATTTT. As protein: CASSQTGSLRADTQYF.

This clonotype was counted only a few times. This rearrangement joins TRBV5-1 to TRBJ2-3, with D perhaps matching TRBD1 (6 bases). Germline CDR1 SGHRS, CDR2 YFSETQ. Between the trimmed V and J ends, which lost 5 bases and 6 bases, there was a span of 22 bases. This CDR3 has 16 residues. In nucleotides, the CDR3 is TGCGCCAGCAGTGAAGGACAGAACTTAAGGGGGGATACGCAGTATTTT. It specifies CASSEGQNLRGDTQYF.

The CDR3 protein is CASSLPGRSYGYTF. CDR3 coding DNA: TGTGCCAGCAGTTTACCGGGACGGAGTTATGGCTACACCTTC. This chain uses TRBV28 with TRBJ1-2; perhaps TRBD1 as D (5 bases). CDR1 and CDR2 (germline): MDHEN, SYDVKM. With 2 bases removed from V and 5 bases from J, the gap between germline ends came to 12 bases. CDR3 length equals 14 residues.

The V gene is TRBV9, the J gene TRBJ1-1; 9 bases fit TRBD1. CDR3 size: 16 residues. The junction had 3 bases not matched to a gene; V was cut back by 0 bases and J by 0 bases. Germline V gene data show CDR1 as SGDLS and CDR2 as YYNGEE. CDR3 sequence reads: CASSVVGTGMNTEAFF. The CDR3 DNA reads TGTGCCAGCAGCGTAGTTGGGACAGGGATGAACACTGAAGCTTTCTTT.